These T cell receptor beta chains were read from a single sample in a study of shared clonotypes between healthy human individuals. Profiled with immunoSEQ multiplex PCR; TCRdb holds only in-frame clones, not every one. The sample lists fewer than 1 million clones, around 96% occurring once. Source material: naive CD8+ T cells sorted from blood. The receptors come from a man younger than 45 in good health. Both conserved end residues are part of each CDR3. A D gene is named only where the DNA matches it firmly. Size tells how often a clone was seen (once, few, many) or the class of an expanded clone, and some rows leave it out.

d_call: TRBD1; v_call: TRBV11-2; j_call: TRBJ1-1; clone_size: few; cdr3_aa: CASSLESTGWGAFF; cdr3_nt: TGTGCCAGCAGCTTAGAGTCGACAGGGTGGGGAGCTTTCTTT
d_call: .; v_call: TRBV4-1; j_call: TRBJ2-1; clone_size: .; cdr3_aa: CASSQSPRRDEQFF; cdr3_nt: TGCGCCAGCAGCCAATCCCCGCGTCGGGATGAGCAGTTCTTC
d_call: .; v_call: TRBV2; j_call: TRBJ1-5; clone_size: .; cdr3_aa: CASTSHYGKVRDQPQHF; cdr3_nt: TGTGCCAGCACTAGCCACTACGGGAAGGTCCGAGATCAGCCCCAGCATTTT
d_call: .; v_call: TRBV13; j_call: TRBJ2-7; clone_size: .; cdr3_aa: CASSERSSYEQYF; cdr3_nt: TGTGCCAGCAGCGAAAGGTCCTCCTACGAGCAGTACTTC
d_call: .; v_call: TRBV13; j_call: TRBJ1-4; clone_size: once; cdr3_aa: CASSFGQNEKLFF; cdr3_nt: TGTGCCAGCAGCTTCGGACAGAATGAAAAACTGTTTTTT
d_call: TRBD2; v_call: TRBV9; j_call: TRBJ2-2; clone_size: .; cdr3_aa: CASSGHDLAGGSGELFF; cdr3_nt: TGTGCCAGCAGCGGACACGACCTAGCGGGAGGTTCCGGGGAGCTGTTTTTT
d_call: .; v_call: TRBV28; j_call: TRBJ2-1; clone_size: .; cdr3_aa: CASSSRRDPRNEQFF; cdr3_nt: TGTGCCAGCAGTTCGCGCAGGGACCCACGGAATGAGCAGTTCTTC
d_call: TRBD2; v_call: TRBV11-2; j_call: TRBJ2-1; clone_size: .; cdr3_aa: CASGAGEEQFF; cdr3_nt: TGTGCCAGCGGGGCGGGGGAGGAGCAGTTCTTC
d_call: .; v_call: TRBV4-1; j_call: TRBJ1-4; clone_size: once; cdr3_aa: CASSPQVGGAANEKLFF; cdr3_nt: TGCGCCAGCAGCCCCCAGGTCGGGGGCGCGGCTAATGAAAAACTGTTTTTT
d_call: TRBD2; v_call: TRBV15; j_call: TRBJ2-1; clone_size: .; cdr3_aa: CATSRRRGDNEQFF; cdr3_nt: TGTGCCACCAGCAGACGGCGGGGGGACAATGAGCAGTTCTTC
d_call: .; v_call: TRBV7-9; j_call: TRBJ1-2; clone_size: .; cdr3_aa: CASSSSRLGGEFNYGYTF; cdr3_nt: TGTGCCAGCAGCTCTTCCCGGCTAGGCGGAGAGTTTAACTATGGCTACACCTTC
d_call: .; v_call: TRBV7-6; j_call: TRBJ2-2; clone_size: few; cdr3_aa: CASSLEVALTGELFF; cdr3_nt: TGTGCCAGCAGCTTAGAGGTTGCGCTCACCGGGGAGCTGTTTTTT
d_call: .; v_call: TRBV28; j_call: TRBJ2-2; clone_size: .; cdr3_aa: CASSHLTGELFF; cdr3_nt: TGTGCCAGCAGTCATCTTACCGGGGAGCTGTTTTTT
d_call: TRBD1; v_call: TRBV9; j_call: TRBJ1-5; clone_size: .; cdr3_aa: CASSVGYRGDDQPQHF; cdr3_nt: TGTGCCAGCAGCGTAGGATACAGGGGAGACGATCAGCCCCAGCATTTT
d_call: TRBD1; v_call: TRBV27; j_call: TRBJ2-1; clone_size: .; cdr3_aa: CASSLGDRRYNEQFF; cdr3_nt: TGTGCCAGCAGTTTAGGGGACAGAAGATACAATGAGCAGTTCTTC
d_call: .; v_call: TRBV6-6; j_call: TRBJ1-2; clone_size: .; cdr3_aa: CASRPRDGLYGYTF; cdr3_nt: TGTGCCAGCAGACCCCGGGACGGACTCTATGGCTACACCTTC
d_call: .; v_call: TRBV7-9; j_call: TRBJ2-2; clone_size: .; cdr3_aa: CASSPGTAREELFF; cdr3_nt: TGTGCCAGCAGCCCTGGGACCGCTCGTGAAGAGCTGTTTTTT
d_call: .; v_call: TRBV7-2; j_call: TRBJ1-5; clone_size: .; cdr3_aa: CASSFDSWGYNQPQHF; cdr3_nt: TGTGCCAGCAGCTTTGACAGCTGGGGATACAATCAGCCCCAGCATTTT
d_call: .; v_call: TRBV9; j_call: TRBJ1-1; clone_size: .; cdr3_aa: CASSVGRGPNTEAFF; cdr3_nt: TGTGCCAGCAGCGTAGGAAGGGGACCGAACACTGAAGCTTTCTTT
d_call: .; v_call: TRBV29-1; j_call: TRBJ2-1; clone_size: .; cdr3_aa: CSVVGTEQFF; cdr3_nt: TGCAGCGTCGTGGGGACAGAGCAGTTCTTC